The 3 T cell receptor beta chains in this list originate from one sample, sequenced in a study of control samples from healthy donors and cancer patients. Clones were read by immunoSEQ multiplex PCR, and TCRdb kept only the in-frame ones, dropping some. The sample yields about 150,000 clones, about 89% seen once. The sequenced sample consisted of blood. The receptors were gathered from a man aged 25 to 45 in good health.

The chain is built from TRBV5-1 and TRBJ2-5; D is perhaps TRBD2 (7 bases). V gave up 1 base and J gave up 3 bases, with 13 bases separating them. In germline, CDR1 is SGHRS, CDR2 YFSETQ. The CDR3 length is 15 residues. For the CDR3, the DNA is TGCGCCAGCAGCTTGACGGGGGGCCCGGAAGAGACCCAGTACTTC. Its translation: CASSLTGGPEETQYF.

The V call is TRBV18, the J call TRBJ2-2, with D perhaps TRBD2 (5 bases). Between the trimmed V and J ends, which lost 6 bases and 0 bases, there was a span of 14 bases. This CDR3 has 16 residues. The germline V gene encodes CDR1 KGHSH and CDR2 LQKENI. The CDR3 DNA reads as TGTGCCAGCTCCACCCGGCTAGCAGCGAACACCGGGGAGCTGTTTTTT. Translating gives CASSTRLAANTGELFF. Together with reference TRBV18 and TRBJ2-2, the CDR3 gives the full variable domain: NAGVMQNPRHLVRRRGQEARLRCSPMKGHSHVYWYRQLPEEGLKFMVYLQKENIIDESGMPKERFSAEFPKEGPSILRIQQVVRGDSAAYFCASSTRLAANTGELFFGEGSRLTVL.

V is TRBV4-3 and J is TRBJ2-2; 7 positions agree with TRBD2. Germline loops: CDR1 LGHNA, CDR2 YSLEER. V shed 2 bases, J shed 4 bases, and the junction held 7 bases outside the gene matches. This CDR3 has 16 residues. The CDR3 reads CASSQTWDYRTGELFF. CDR3 bases: TGCGCCAGCAGCCAAACTTGGGACTACCGCACCGGGGAGCTGTTTTTT.